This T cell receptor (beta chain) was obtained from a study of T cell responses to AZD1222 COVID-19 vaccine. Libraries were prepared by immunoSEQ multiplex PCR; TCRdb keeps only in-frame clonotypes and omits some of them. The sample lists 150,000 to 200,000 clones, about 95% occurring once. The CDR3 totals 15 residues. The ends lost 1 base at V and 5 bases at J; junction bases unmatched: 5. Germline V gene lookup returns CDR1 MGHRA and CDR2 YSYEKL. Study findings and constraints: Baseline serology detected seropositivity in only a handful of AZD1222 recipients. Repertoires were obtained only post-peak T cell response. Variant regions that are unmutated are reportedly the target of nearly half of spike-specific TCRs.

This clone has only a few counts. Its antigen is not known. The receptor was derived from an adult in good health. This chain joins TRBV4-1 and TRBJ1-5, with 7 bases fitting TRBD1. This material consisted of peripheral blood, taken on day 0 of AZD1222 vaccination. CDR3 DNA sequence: TGCGCCAGCAGCCAAGGGGAGGGGGCTTATCAGCCCCAGCATTTT. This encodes CASSQGEGAYQPQHF.